The source of this T cell receptor beta chain is a study of human T cells and chemical hapten exposure. Stated time point: patch test 3, about 24 weeks after DPC sensitization. Sample treatment: therapeutic diphenylcyclopropenone sensitization with weekly scalp DPC. RNA extraction used unfractionated whole blood as the source of total RNA. Trimming took 2 bases from V and 5 from J, leaving 15 bases between them. The length of the CDR3 is 15 residues. Looked up from germline, CDR1 is SGHTA and CDR2 is FQGNSA. Per the authors' pipeline: Sampled TCR counts reached a median of 95,638 per sample, with values ranging from roughly 20,000 to 700,000. MiXCR, applied by TCRdb to the RACE reads, yields one record per CDR3 protein. In this record, the V and J calls reflect TCRdb's handling and not the investigators' own analysis. The table has about 190,000 distinct CDR3 sequences, about 25% seen once.

The chain uses TRBV7-2 and TRBJ2-5, with a weak D call TRBD2 (6 bases). Material: whole blood, obtained in connection with sensitization to the hapten diphenylcyclopropenone (DPC). This TCR was recovered from a woman between 35 and 50 years old with alopecia areata. Some clones in this sample may be carry-over from other donors' samples. CDR3 bases: TGTGCCAGCAGCTTAAACACCGGAGGGCAGGAGACCCAGTACTTC. This translates into CASSLNTGGQETQYF.